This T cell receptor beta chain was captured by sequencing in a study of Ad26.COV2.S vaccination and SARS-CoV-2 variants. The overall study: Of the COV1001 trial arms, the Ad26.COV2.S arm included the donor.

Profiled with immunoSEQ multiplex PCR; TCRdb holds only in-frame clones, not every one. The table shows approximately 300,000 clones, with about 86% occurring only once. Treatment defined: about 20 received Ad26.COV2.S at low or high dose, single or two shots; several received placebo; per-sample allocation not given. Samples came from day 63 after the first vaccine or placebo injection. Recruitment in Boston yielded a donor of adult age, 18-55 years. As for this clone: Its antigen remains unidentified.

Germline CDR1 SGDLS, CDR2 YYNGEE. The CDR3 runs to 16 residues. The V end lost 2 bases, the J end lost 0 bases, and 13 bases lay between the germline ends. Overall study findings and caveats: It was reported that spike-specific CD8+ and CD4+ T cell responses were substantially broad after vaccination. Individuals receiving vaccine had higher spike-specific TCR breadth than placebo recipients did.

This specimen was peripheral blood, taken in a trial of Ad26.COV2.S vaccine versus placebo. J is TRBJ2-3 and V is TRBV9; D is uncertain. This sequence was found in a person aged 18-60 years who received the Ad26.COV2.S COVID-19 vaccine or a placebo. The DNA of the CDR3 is TGTGCCAGCAGCGTCACCCCCTACCCGAGCACAGATACGCAGTATTTT. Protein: CASSVTPYPSTDTQYF.